Each of the 2 T cell receptor beta chains below was sequenced from the same sample in a study of blood T cell repertoires in COVID-19. Clones were sequenced by immunoSEQ multiplex PCR, and TCRdb holds only the in-frame ones, with some missing. This sample has around 11,000 clones; roughly 76% occur once, and the top ten carry approximately 7.6%. Sequencing was done on a sample of peripheral blood. The receptors come from a man in his 70s with active COVID-19.

The rearrangement uses TRBV28 and TRBJ1-1, with D unresolved. The germline gives CDR1 MDHEN, CDR2 SYDVKM. The CDR3 is made up of 11 amino acids. The V and J ends lost 6 bases and 2 bases respectively, with 4 bases between them. This chain's CDR3 is CASRLNTEAFF. The DNA of the CDR3 is TGTGCCAGCAGACTCAACACTGAAGCTTTCTTT. The full variable domain, with the rest looked up from reference TRBV28 and TRBJ1-1, is DVKVTQSSRYLVKRTGEKVFLECVQDMDHENMFWYRQDPGLGLRLIYFSYDVKMKEKGDIPEGYSVSREKKERFSLILESASTNQTSMYLCASRLNTEAFFGQGTRLTVV.

This clone is classed as large. This sequence joins TRBV7-2 and TRBJ1-2; D is ambiguous. Germline CDR1 SGHTA, CDR2 FQGNSA. CDR3 size: 16 residues. V was clipped by 3 bases and J by 4 bases, with 18 bases between them. Here the CDR3 reads CASSLGLSPSSYGYTF. As DNA, the CDR3 is TGTGCCAGCAGCTTGGGCCTTTCACCCTCGTCCTATGGCTACACCTTC.